The entry that follows covers one T cell receptor (beta chain) sequence. The assay was immunoSEQ multiplex PCR, and TCRdb's table has in-frame clones only and misses some. Of roughly 1 million clones in the sample, 70% to 80% were seen once. The data were obtained in a study of shared clonotypes between healthy human individuals. The CDR3 runs 13 residues. Between the trimmed V and J ends, which lost 11 bases and 0 bases, there was a span of 13 bases. Germline V gene data show CDR1 as SNHLY and CDR2 as FYNNEI. This sequence joins TRBV2 and TRBJ1-1; a possible D gene is TRBD1 (5 bases). The receptor's source is a man between 18 and 29 years old in good health. Specimen: memory CD4+ T cells sorted from blood. Subset here: CD45RA-negative fraction. CDR3 DNA sequence: TGTGCCGCCGCTAAGGGGATGAACACTGAAGCTTTCTTT. It is translated as CAAAKGMNTEAFF. The complete variable domain, with remaining parts taken from reference TRBV2 and TRBJ1-1, reads EPEVTQTPSHQVTQMGQEVILRCVPISNHLYFYWYRQILGQKVEFLVSFYNNEISEKSEIFDDQFSVERPDGSNFTLKIRSTKLEDSAMYFCAAAKGMNTEAFFGQGTRLTVV.